These 3 T cell receptor beta chains came from one sample sequenced in a study of blood T cell repertoires in COVID-19. This table comes from immunoSEQ multiplex PCR, and its TCRdb copy is limited to in-frame clones, with some not included. This sample has fewer than 95,000 clones; 80% to 95% occur once, and the top ten carry 0.65% to 0.95%. The sequencing sample was made of peripheral blood. These receptor sequences come from a woman older than 75 with acute or convalescent COVID-19.

The rearrangement joins TRBV18 to TRBJ2-2, with 8 positions matching TRBD1. Germline CDR1 KGHSH, CDR2 LQKENI. The CDR3 sequence is 16 residues long. V dropped 4 bases and J dropped 3; count of bases not matched to a gene: 7. DNA for the CDR3: TGTGCCAGCTCACGAATCGACAGGGGTGACACCGGGGAGCTGTTTTTT. Its translation is CASSRIDRGDTGELFF.

This clone was counted between two and nine times. The V call is TRBV5-1, the J call TRBJ2-7, with 9 bases that match TRBD2. The CDR3 is made up of 15 amino acids. Germline V gives CDR1 SGHRS, CDR2 YFSETQ. Trimming took 1 base from V and 4 from J; bases not matched to a gene: 6. CDR3 protein: CASSLTKGLAYEQYF. CDR3 coding DNA: TGCGCCAGCAGCTTGACAAAGGGACTAGCTTACGAGCAGTACTTC.

This chain uses TRBV6-1 with TRBJ1-4; 9 bases are shared with TRBD1. The CDR3 is made up of 17 amino acids. V was clipped by 3 bases and J by 8 bases; unmatched bases: 13. In germline, CDR1 is MNHNS, CDR2 SASEGT. The CDR3 bases are TGTGCCAGCAGTGACCCGGGACAGGGTCTCATGGGGGAAAAACTGTTTTTT. Translating gives CASSDPGQGLMGEKLFF.